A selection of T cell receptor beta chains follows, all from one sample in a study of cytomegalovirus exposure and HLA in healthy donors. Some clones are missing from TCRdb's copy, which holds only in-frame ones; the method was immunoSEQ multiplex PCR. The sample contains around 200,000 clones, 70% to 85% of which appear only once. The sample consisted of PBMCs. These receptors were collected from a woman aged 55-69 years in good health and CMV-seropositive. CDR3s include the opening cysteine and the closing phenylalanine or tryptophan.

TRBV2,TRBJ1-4,CASRDTGTTLFF
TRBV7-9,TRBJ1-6,CASSRAQVSPLHF
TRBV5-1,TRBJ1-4,CASSLGAPGEKLFF
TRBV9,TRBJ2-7,CASSRTSGSEQYF
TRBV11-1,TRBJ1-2,CASSLGQGLLYTF
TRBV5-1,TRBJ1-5,CASSLDQGSNQPQHF
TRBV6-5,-,CASSYVGTSGGEQYF
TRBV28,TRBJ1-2,CASKIWAGAYGYTF
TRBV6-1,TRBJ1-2,CASSPGQVYGYTF
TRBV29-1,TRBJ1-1,CSPTDRENTEAFF
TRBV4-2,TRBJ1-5,CASSQDRDDQPQHF
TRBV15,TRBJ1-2,CATSPATVFYGYTF
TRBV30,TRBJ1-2,CAWGGFGAGYGYTF
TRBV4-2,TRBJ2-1,CASSLMAISGSAYNEQFF
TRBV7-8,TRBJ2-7,CASSLAGNQGAGEQYF
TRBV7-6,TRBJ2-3,CASSLARADRVDTQYF
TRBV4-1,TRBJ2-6,CASSQEESQAGANVLTF
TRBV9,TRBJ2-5,CASSGDYQETQYF
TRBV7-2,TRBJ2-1,CASSPTSGRASEQFF
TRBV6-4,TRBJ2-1,CASSDSAGDYNEQFF
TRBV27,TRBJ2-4,CASSLLTSGGRNIQYF
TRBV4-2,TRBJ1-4,CASSQDDGLDEKLFF
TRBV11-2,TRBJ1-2,CASSLMGSNYGYTF
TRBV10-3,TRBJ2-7,CATTSDYEQYF
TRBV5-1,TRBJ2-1,CASSSYNEQFF
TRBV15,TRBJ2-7,CAASREQGDTAYEQYF
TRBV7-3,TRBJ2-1,CASGGGQGADEQFF